The present T cell receptor beta chain was sequenced within a study of T cells in localized non-small cell lung cancer. Study-level points and caveats: Multi-region tumor sequencing was not done, so intratumor heterogeneity could not be excluded.

Assay: immunoSEQ multiplex PCR; the TCRdb copy retains only in-frame clones and omits some. The sample has roughly 24,000 clones, approximately 90% seen once. As regards this clone: Its antigen is as yet unknown.

The CDR3 has 16 amino acids. The ends lost 2 bases at V and 7 bases at J; junction bases unmatched: 10. Germline V lookup: CDR1 SGHTA, CDR2 FQGTGA. Sequenced here: peripheral blood, sampled before any cancer treatment. The TCR originated in a female donor of 60 years or more with stage II squamous cell lung carcinoma. The chain uses TRBV7-3 and TRBJ2-1; the match to TRBD2 covers 8 bases. The CDR3 sequence: CASSLGTSREINEQFF. The CDR3 DNA follows: TGTGCCAGCAGCTTAGGGACTAGTCGGGAGATAAATGAGCAGTTCTTC.